The present entry profiles one TCR beta chain with its context. This clonotype was found a few times. Its antigen is still unknown. No qualities accompany the bases; no much larger clone lies one base away. This record belongs to a study of human T cells and chemical hapten exposure (dated by TCRdb to the early 2020s). Regarding the study in general: For sensitization, 2% DPC in acetone was applied to a roughly 2 cm by roughly 2 cm area of upper inner arm skin. Libraries were pooled for sequencing, and per-sample TCR yields varied mainly because of small differences in library volumes within the pool. Blood samples were taken from patients before sensitization (week 0) and then at 2, 6 and about 24 weeks after DPC sensitization. In alopecia patients, the study followed how the peripheral blood TCR repertoire changed in vivo over primary and secondary sensitization to diphenylcyclopropenone (DPC), a hapten. Patch testing on the upper back used Finn chambers containing 0.01% DPC, with scoring done after 6 days according to International Contact Dermatitis Research Group standards. Weekly therapeutic DPC doses were additionally applied to the scalp of patients throughout the approximately 23-week study period. Blood for TCR sequencing was provided by twenty-nine alopecia patients at one to four time points (pre-sensitization, 2, 6 and 24 weeks). The patient cohort, mostly female, included alopecia areata with under or over 50% scalp involvement, alopecia totalis and alopecia universalis. Results the study describes overall, beyond this receptor: A positive correlation was found between the number of PT1 expanded TCRs and patch test score, with significance reached at thresholds 8, 16 and 32 but not 4. Because every patient had alopecia, a presumed autoimmune disease, the patients' immune response might differ from that of healthy individuals. Compared with pre-sensitization or healthy control sets, expanded TCRs formed significantly more large CDR3 similarity clusters, which is consistent with antigen-driven responses. No change with DPC sensitization was found in the number of TCRs above 1 in 1000 frequency, and no evidence of global repertoire structure alterations was found. Repeated subsampling changed both the strength of the expansion versus patch-test correlation and the threshold at which the correlation became significant.

Interpreted using the paper, the time point label stands for: patch test 3, about 24 weeks after DPC sensitization. The treatment or condition label corresponds to: therapeutic diphenylcyclopropenone sensitization with weekly scalp DPC. Blood at each patch-test visit was drawn before the patch test was applied. Eligible patients were aged 18 to 70, diagnosed with alopecia, deemed suitable for DPC therapy, and excluded if pregnant. Total RNA was extracted from unfractionated whole blood collected in Tempus Blood RNA tubes. CDR1 is given as LGHDT and CDR2 as YNNKEL, both from the germline V gene (reference sequence). Counted from cysteine to phenylalanine, this CDR3 has 17 amino acids. The read is trimmed to its CDR3 DNA, 51 bases read in frame from base 1. V gives up 4 bases and J gives up 0 bases, and the segment between their germline ends measures 15 bases. The library was generated by RACE. Sequencing took place on a NextSeq 500. Library preparation attached unique molecular identifiers to individual cDNA molecules for quantitative, reproducible TCR counting. Both TCR alpha and TCR beta chains were sequenced from each blood RNA sample. The authors processed their data as follows. The median number of TCRs per sample was approximately 98,000, ranging from about 20,000 to 690,600. The Decombinator software suite was used to annotate the V, J and CDR3 of the TCR reads. Every sample was subsampled to the same number of TCRs (28,000) for the PS versus PT1 abundance plots. TCRs were defined as expanded if absent before sensitization and observed at least eight times at the 2-week time point. The public sequencing data were trimmed at Q25 with fastp and processed into clonotypes with MiXCR by TCRdb, which kept only in-frame beta chains. Every entry covers one CDR3 protein and lists the most common genes and DNA from its rows. The V and J calls and clone size come from TCRdb's table, not from the authors' own analysis. This sample gives some 74,000 distinct CDR3 sequences in total; 10% to 15% of them show up just once. The ten most abundant clones make up approximately 5.2% of the sample.

This TCR was sampled from a woman in her forties or fifties with alopecia areata. Some clones in this sample may be carry-over from other donors' samples. Specimen: whole blood, collected in connection with sensitization to the hapten diphenylcyclopropenone (DPC). The receptor chain draws on TRBV3-1 and TRBJ1-4; the D gene identity is not certain. The DNA sequence reads TGTGCCAGCAGCCTCCGTCCCGGCGCTCCAACTAATGAAAAACTGTTTTTT. Its translation is CASSLRPGAPTNEKLFF. Beyond the CDR3, the reference TRBV3-1 and TRBJ1-4 genes provide the residues; the full variable domain reads: DTAVSQTPKYLVTQMGNDKSIKCEQNLGHDTMYWYKQDSKKFLKIMFSYNNKELIINETVPNRFSPKSPDKAHLNLHINSLELGDSAVYFCASSLRPGAPTNEKLFFGSGTQLSVL.